The next 29 T cell receptor beta chains were all read from a single sample in a study of T cells in localized non-small cell lung cancer. Generated by immunoSEQ multiplex PCR, the TCRdb table keeps only in-frame clones and is missing some. This sample carries 45,000 to 65,000 clones, roughly 80% of them seen once, and the ten largest clones take about 4.5%. This specimen consisted of PBMCs, obtained before any cancer treatment. The receptors stem from a woman aged 35-70 years with stage II lung adenocarcinoma.

This clone has a handful of counts. The conserved closing phenylalanine or tryptophan is absent in this CDR3, likely reflecting a read error. Because the CDR3's place on the DNA is in doubt, the DNA is left out and the CDR3 is given as listed by TCRdb. The chain couples TRBV2 to TRBJ1-2; the table gives TRBD1 as D, unverified against the DNA. The CDR3 has 9 amino acids, counting both end residues. Germline lookup yields CDR1 SNHLY and CDR2 FYNNEI. The CDR3 loop is CASSEGYRE.

The chain employs TRBV19 and TRBJ1-2; a weak D match, TRBD1 (5 bases). In germline, CDR1 is LNHDA, CDR2 SQIVND (reference sequence). This CDR3 spans 15 amino acids. V lost 7 bases to trimming and J lost 5 bases, with 20 bases between them. CDR3 nucleotides: TGTGCCAGTACCAGAGGGGACCCATCTCGATATGGCTACACCTTC. It specifies CASTRGDPSRYGYTF.

The chain carries TRBV12-2 and TRBJ1-4; the D segment call TRBD1 is taken from the table without a DNA check. TRBV12-2 represents a pseudogene. This CDR3 contains 18 residues. The CDR3 loop reads CASRIPGQGMDGQEKLFF. CDR3 nucleotide sequence: TGTGCAAGTCGCATACCGGGACAGGGAATGGATGGACAAGAAAAACTGTTTTTT.

This chain links TRBV13 with TRBJ2-7; the D is unclear. Germline CDR1 reads PRHDT; CDR2 reads FYEKMQ (reference sequence). Trimming shortened V by 5 bases and J by 5 bases, and 7 bases separated the two germline ends. The CDR3 has 11 residues. CDR3 protein: CASSKTHEQYF. The CDR3 DNA follows: TGTGCCAGCAGCAAGACCCACGAGCAGTACTTC.

The chain combines TRBV4-2 with TRBJ2-7, with 9 bases matching TRBD2. V was pared by 0 bases and J by 6 bases, with 6 bases of the junction left unmatched. CDR1 is LGHNA, CDR2 YNFKEQ, per germline. The CDR3 sequence is 15 residues long. CDR3 amino acids: CASSQDLAGGREQYF. The CDR3 DNA follows: TGTGCCAGCAGCCAAGATCTGGCGGGGGGGCGCGAGCAGTACTTC.

This chain connects TRBV11-2 to TRBJ1-4; D may be TRBD1 (6 bases). V lost 4 bases and J lost 5, with 14 bases in between. This CDR3 comprises 15 residues. The germline CDR1 and CDR2 sequences are SGHAT and FQNNGV. CDR3 nucleotides: TGTGCCAGCAGCTCCTCGGACAGACAGAATGAAAAACTGTTTTTT. The encoded protein is CASSSSDRQNEKLFF.

This clone was observed a handful of times. This rearrangement joins TRBV2 to TRBJ2-7; no firm D call. Germline loops: CDR1 SNHLY, CDR2 FYNNEI. The CDR3 is 12 residues long. The ends were cut back, 1 base at V and 3 bases at J, with 4 bases in the middle. DNA for the CDR3: TGTGCCAGCAGTGAAGAGTACTACGAGCAGTACTTC. Translated: CASSEEYYEQYF.

This clone has a handful of counts. The chain uses TRBV10-3 and TRBJ2-1; D is perhaps TRBD1 or TRBD2 (6 bases each). Germline CDR1 is ENHRY and CDR2 is SYGVKD. There are 13 residues in the CDR3. The V gene lost 3 bases and the J gene lost 7 bases, with 10 bases spanning the gap. CDR3 loop: CAISEGGGNEQFF. The DNA for the CDR3 is TGTGCCATCAGTGAAGGGGGAGGAAATGAGCAGTTCTTC.

This rearrangement joins TRBV28 to TRBJ1-2; 8 bases agree with TRBD1. The germline V gene has CDR1 MDHEN and CDR2 SYDVKM. The V and J ends lost 2 bases and 3 bases, in that order; junction bases with no gene match: 8. The CDR3 sequence is 16 residues long. DNA of the CDR3: TGTGCCAGCAGTTTACCCTTGGGACAGGATTACTATGGCTACACCTTC. As protein: CASSLPLGQDYYGYTF.

This chain links TRBV7-9 with TRBJ2-5, with 10 bases that match TRBD1. The CDR3 is 16 amino acids. CDR1 is SEHNR, CDR2 FQNEAQ, per germline (reference sequence). Germline trimming cut 5 bases from V and 5 bases from J; bases unmatched to any gene: 11. CDR3 in amino acids: CASSTTGTGVWETQYF. The DNA for the CDR3 is TGTGCCAGCAGCACTACCGGGACAGGGGTATGGGAGACCCAGTACTTC.

V and J are TRBV20-1 and TRBJ1-1, with a tentative D call TRBD1 (5 bases). Germline values: CDR1 DFQATT, CDR2 SNEGSKA (reference sequence). The V gene lost 2 bases and the J gene lost 10 bases, with 11 bases spanning the gap. The CDR3 covers 11 residues. CDR3 amino acids: CSARPAQGAFF. The CDR3 coding sequence is TGCAGTGCTAGACCGGCCCAGGGAGCTTTCTTT.

This rearrangement joins TRBV7-9 to TRBJ1-1; no firm D call. CDR1 is SEHNR, CDR2 FQNEAQ, per germline (reference sequence). The ends were cut back, 5 bases at V and 0 bases at J, with 7 bases in the middle. This CDR3 spans 13 amino acids. The CDR3 sequence: CASSRDLNTEAFF. In DNA form, the CDR3 reads TGTGCCAGCAGCCGAGACTTGAACACTGAAGCTTTCTTT.

The V call is TRBV19, the J call TRBJ1-1, with 8 nucleotides matching TRBD1. The J segment lost 1 base and the V segment lost 6 bases, leaving 7 bases of the junction unmatched. Germline CDR1 reads LNHDA; CDR2 reads SQIVND (reference sequence). This CDR3 has 15 amino acids. The CDR3 sequence is CASSAGQGRNTEAFF. CDR3 DNA: TGTGCCAGTAGCGCTGGACAGGGCAGGAACACTGAAGCTTTCTTT. Full variable domain (rest looked up from reference TRBV19 and TRBJ1-1): DGGITQSPKYLFRKEGQNVTLSCEQNLNHDAMYWYRQDPGQGLRLIYYSQIVNDFQKGDIAEGYSVSREKKESFPLTVTSAQKNPTAFYLCASSAGQGRNTEAFFGQGTRLTVV.

The chain uses TRBV7-2 and TRBJ1-1; D is uncertain. CDR1 and CDR2 (germline): SGHTA, FQGNSA. V lost 5 bases and J 3 bases, leaving 13 bases between the germline ends. This CDR3 has 14 amino acids. CDR3 sequence: CASSPSTRYTEAFF. The CDR3 region has the DNA TGTGCCAGCAGCCCCTCGACCCGTTACACTGAAGCTTTCTTT.

V gene TRBV6-1 combines with J gene TRBJ2-7, with 12 nucleotides matching TRBD2. The CDR3 loop spans 15 amino acids. The germline V gene has CDR1 MNHNS and CDR2 SASEGT. The ends lost 6 bases at V and 4 bases at J; junction bases unmatched: 7. CDR3 nucleotide sequence: TGTGCCAGCAGCGGACTAGCGGGGAGAAAATACGAGCAGTACTTC. Its translation is CASSGLAGRKYEQYF.

The chain combines TRBV19 with TRBJ2-2, with 7 nucleotides matching TRBD1. CDR1 is LNHDA and CDR2 is SQIVND in the germline V gene (reference sequence). J lost 6 bases, V lost 4 bases, and 8 bases had no gene match. There are 15 residues in the CDR3. CDR3 nucleotides: TGTGCCAGTAGTAGGGACAGCCAGACTCCCGGGGAGCTGTTTTTT. Encoded protein: CASSRDSQTPGELFF. Looking up the rest from reference TRBV19 and TRBJ2-2 gives the full variable domain: DGGITQSPKYLFRKEGQNVTLSCEQNLNHDAMYWYRQDPGQGLRLIYYSQIVNDFQKGDIAEGYSVSREKKESFPLTVTSAQKNPTAFYLCASSRDSQTPGELFFGEGSRLTVL.

The chain has TRBV6-5 and TRBJ1-5; a weak D match, TRBD1 (5 bases). The CDR3 extends over 15 amino acids. Trimming shortened V by 0 bases and J by 0 bases, and 6 bases separated the two germline ends. Germline V gene data show CDR1 as MNHEY and CDR2 as SVGAGI. CDR3 sequence: CASSYSQGSNQPQHF. The CDR3, as DNA: TGTGCCAGCAGTTACTCCCAGGGTAGCAATCAGCCCCAGCATTTT.

This clone was counted only a few times. DNA of the CDR3: TGTGCCAGCAGCATAGGACCGGCCCGGACGCAGTATTTT. Protein product: CASSIGPARTQYF. The rearrangement links TRBV7-3 to TRBJ2-3; D is unresolved. The ends were cut back, 5 bases at V and 9 bases at J, with 15 bases in the middle. The CDR3 runs 13 residues. Germline CDR1 is SGHTA and CDR2 is FQGTGA.

This chain's CDR3 is CASSREAQVSTDTQYF. CDR3 nucleotide sequence: TGTGCCAGCAGCCGCGAGGCTCAGGTCAGCACAGATACGCAGTATTTT. The J gene is TRBJ2-3, the V gene TRBV7-2, with D unclear. The V gene's germline CDR1 is SGHTA and CDR2 FQGNSA. Trimming pared 5 bases from V and 0 bases from J, leaving 15 bases between. This CDR3 is built from 16 residues.

This clone has only one observation. The CDR3, as DNA: TGTGCCAGCAGCCGGGAGAGTGGGGGCGCGTCCTACAATGAGCAGTTCTTC. Protein sequence: CASSRESGGASYNEQFF. The rearrangement links TRBV7-9 to TRBJ2-1, with D possibly being TRBD1 or TRBD2 (6 bases each). CDR3 length equals 17 residues. The V gene's germline CDR1 is SEHNR and CDR2 FQNEAQ (reference sequence). Deletions cut 5 bases from V and 1 base from J, with 18 bases between.

The chain's CDR3 is CASSVRSMNTEAFF. CDR3 DNA: TGTGCCAGCAGCGTCAGATCCATGAACACTGAAGCTTTCTTT. The chain links TRBV9 to TRBJ1-1, with D uncertain. Germline V CDR1 and CDR2: SGDLS, YYNGEE. The CDR3 has 14 residues. Trimming shortened V by 2 bases and J by 0 bases, and 8 bases separated the two germline ends.

This rearrangement joins TRBV28 to TRBJ1-2, with a possible D match to TRBD1 (5 bases). Trimming stripped 6 bases from V and 0 bases from J, with 14 bases between. Per germline, CDR1 MDHEN and CDR2 SYDVKM. The CDR3 is made up of 15 amino acids. The CDR3 bases are TGTGCCAGCAGGTGGAGGGGCGGAGCTAACTATGGCTACACCTTC. Translation gives CASRWRGGANYGYTF.

The V call is TRBV28, the J call TRBJ2-7; perhaps TRBD1 as D (5 bases). V was cut by 10 bases and J by 3 bases, with 19 bases left in between. Looked up from germline, CDR1 is MDHEN and CDR2 is SYDVKM. The CDR3 is made up of 14 amino acids. CDR3 sequence (DNA): TGTGCCACCTCACACTTCTCAGACAGCTACGAGCAGTACTTC. Protein product: CATSHFSDSYEQYF.

The CDR3 coding sequence is TGTGCCAGCAGTACAGGACAGGAAGAAAAACTGTTTTTT. As protein: CASSTGQEEKLFF. The chain carries TRBV6-1 and TRBJ1-4; 7 nucleotides align to TRBD1. CDR1 and CDR2 from the germline V gene are MNHNS and SASEGT. The CDR3 is 13 residues long. J gave up 8 bases and V 5 bases, and 5 bases lay outside the gene matches.

This clone was counted only a few times. This sequence joins TRBV19 and TRBJ2-1, with a weak D call TRBD2 (5 bases). This CDR3 is built from 17 residues. V shed 0 bases and J shed 0 bases, with 12 bases lying between them. Germline CDR1 LNHDA, CDR2 SQIVND (reference sequence). As DNA, the CDR3 is TGTGCCAGTAGTATAGATGGTACGGGGAGCTCCTACAATGAGCAGTTCTTC. Its translation is CASSIDGTGSSYNEQFF.

This clone has only one observation. The chain couples TRBV7-9 to TRBJ1-4; the D gene is possibly TRBD1 (6 bases). This CDR3 has 15 amino acids. Germline lookup yields CDR1 SEHNR and CDR2 FQNEAQ (reference sequence). V was pared by 2 bases and J by 5 bases, with 12 bases between. The CDR3 is CASSLLGGGNEKLFF. The CDR3 DNA reads TGTGCCAGCAGCTTATTAGGAGGGGGGAATGAAAAACTGTTTTTT.

V and J are TRBV30 and TRBJ1-2; D remains ambiguous. V gave up 2 bases and J gave up 4 bases, with 17 bases separating them. The germline CDR1 and CDR2 sequences are GTSNPN and SVGIG (reference sequence). This CDR3 has 15 residues. The CDR3 DNA follows: TGTGCCTGGAGTCCCCGAGCCTCGGTTGTCTATGGCTACACCTTC. This codes for CAWSPRASVVYGYTF.

This chain joins TRBV30 and TRBJ2-2; D is ambiguous. This CDR3 comprises 12 residues. The V end was cut by 1 base, the J end by 8 bases, with 8 bases between. Germline CDR1 and CDR2: GTSNPN and SVGIG (reference sequence). The CDR3 sequence: CAWSGPAGELFF. The CDR3, as DNA: TGTGCCTGGAGTGGTCCAGCGGGGGAGCTGTTTTTT.

The rearrangement uses TRBV30 and TRBJ1-5, with D possibly TRBD1 on 6 matching bases. V shed 5 bases and J shed 4 bases, with 12 bases lying between them. The V gene's germline CDR1 is GTSNPN and CDR2 SVGIG (reference sequence). The CDR3 has 13 residues. DNA of the CDR3: TGTGCCTGGGCGACAGGTCCGAATCAGCCCCAGCATTTT. It yields the protein CAWATGPNQPQHF.